This TCR beta chain was sequenced in a study of PD-1 blockade in classical Hodgkin lymphoma. The CDR3 sequence is 15 residues long. V lost 5 bases to trimming and J lost 1 base; unmatched junction nucleotides: 6. CDR1 is PRHDT, CDR2 FYEKMQ, per germline (reference sequence). Study-wide results and caveats: Newly diagnosed patients and complete responders had comparable diversity at baseline.

For this clone: Its antigen is undetermined.

The time point was: cycle 4 day 1 (C4D1), after less than 7 weeks of nivolumab. Each patient's relapse followed autologous stem cell transplantation, and brentuximab vedotin exposure varied. Researchers used magnetic negative selection to pull out pure CD4+ T cells from thawed PBMCs. Produced via immunoSEQ multiplex PCR; TCRdb's table is partial and in-frame only. The sample carries about 28,000 clones, around 80% recorded once. The sequence derives from a human donor with classical Hodgkin lymphoma. The specimen was CD4+ T cells from blood, collected before the fourth cycle of nivolumab. The chain combines TRBV13 with TRBJ1-1, with 8 positions matching TRBD1. The CDR3 DNA follows: TGTGCCAGCAGCAACAGCAGGGGGCGGAACACTGAAGCTTTCTTT. Translating it yields CASSNSRGRNTEAFF. Together with reference TRBV13 and TRBJ1-1, the CDR3 gives the full variable domain: AAGVIQSPRHLIKEKRETATLKCYPIPRHDTVYWYQQGPGQDPQFLISFYEKMQSDKGSIPDRFSAQQFSDYHSELNMSSLELGDSALYFCASSNSRGRNTEAFFGQGTRLTVV.